This TCR beta chain was identified in a study of blood T cell repertoires in COVID-19. Germline V gene sequence: CDR1 SGHTA, CDR2 FQGNSA. The CDR3 is 16 amino acids. Trimming shortened V by 1 base and J by 2 bases, and 12 bases separated the two germline ends. Original data processing: Counts of nucleated cells, estimated from reference gene primer amplification, were obtained. The protocol was immunoSEQ multiplex PCR, while the TCRdb copy is restricted to in-frame clones and leaves out a portion. V, J and clone size reflect that table, while D and trimming were determined from the DNA. The sample has hundreds of thousands of clones; around 89% are singletons.

Sequencing input: peripheral blood. The gene calls are TRBV7-2 and TRBJ1-5; the D gene is possibly TRBD1 (5 bases). This sequence originates from a man aged 35 to 55 with acute or convalescent COVID-19. The CDR3 reads CASSLVAGNGNQPQHF. In DNA form, the CDR3 reads TGTGCCAGCAGCTTAGTGGCAGGGAATGGCAATCAGCCCCAGCATTTT.